The present T cell receptor beta chain was sequenced within a study of T-cell reconstitution after alpha-beta-depleted transplantation in children. Overall study results and limits: The authors attributed T-cell counts and diversity one year after transplant mostly to newly produced T cells. Recipient T cells and thymic progenitors that survived gave rise to the high TCRbeta diversity observed at day 60 in some patients. Several hundred expanded graft clones reportedly gave rise to the alpha-beta T cells present about two months after transplant.

Worth noting for this clonotype: Its cognate antigen is unknown.

The authors prepared the TCRbeta library with unique molecular identifiers. A single record per CDR3 protein comes from TCRdb applying MiXCR to the PCR reads. Among 800,000 to 1,000,000 distinct CDR3 sequences listed, roughly 29% were seen once. This CDR3 is 13 amino acids long. The J segment lost 3 bases and the V segment lost 6 bases, leaving 2 bases of the junction unmatched. Germline V gene lookup returns CDR1 MNHEY and CDR2 SMNVEV (reference sequence). Sequenced here: PBMCs, mostly from graft donor cells, sampled 360 days after TCRalphabeta/CD19-depleted stem cell transplant. This clonotype was sampled from a boy in the first two years of life who had a stem cell transplant for SCID, so the T cells may come from the graft donor. The chain carries TRBV27 and TRBJ2-3; 8 bases map to TRBD1. CDR3: CASRRTGTDTQYF. In DNA, the CDR3 is TGTGCCAGCAGAAGGACAGGGACAGATACGCAGTATTTT.